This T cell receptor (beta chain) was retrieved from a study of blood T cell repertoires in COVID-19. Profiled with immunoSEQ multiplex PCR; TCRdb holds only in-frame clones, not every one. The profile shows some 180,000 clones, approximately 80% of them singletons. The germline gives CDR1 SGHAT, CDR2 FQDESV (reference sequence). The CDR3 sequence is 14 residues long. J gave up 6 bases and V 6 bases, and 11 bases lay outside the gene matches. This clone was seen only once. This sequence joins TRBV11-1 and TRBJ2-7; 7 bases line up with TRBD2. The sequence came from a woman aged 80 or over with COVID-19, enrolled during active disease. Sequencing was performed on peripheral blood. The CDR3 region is CASRPSGIHLEQYF. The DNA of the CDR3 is TGTGCCAGCAGGCCGAGCGGGATCCACCTCGAGCAGTACTTC.